This T cell receptor beta chain was found in a study of blood T cell repertoires in COVID-19. V lost 6 bases and J lost 2, with 14 bases in between. The CDR3 is made up of 15 amino acids. Germline V lookup: CDR1 KGHSH, CDR2 LQKENI. The protocol was immunoSEQ multiplex PCR, while the TCRdb copy is restricted to in-frame clones and leaves out a portion. The repertoire holds 65,000 to 90,000 clones, with roughly 80% as singletons. This receptor was taken from a human donor in a cohort sampled during active COVID-19. Sequencing used peripheral blood. The chain employs TRBV18 and TRBJ2-1, with a tentative D call TRBD2 (7 bases). The CDR3 loop reads CASSRGGEAYNEQFF. The CDR3 DNA reads as TGTGCCAGCTCGAGAGGGGGGGAGGCCTACAATGAGCAGTTCTTC. The whole variable domain, remainder taken from reference TRBV18 and TRBJ2-1, is NAGVMQNPRHLVRRRGQEARLRCSPMKGHSHVYWYRQLPEEGLKFMVYLQKENIIDESGMPKERFSAEFPKEGPSILRIQQVVRGDSAAYFCASSRGGEAYNEQFFGPGTRLTVL.